Listed here are 3 T cell receptor beta chains from one sample, sequenced in a study of T cells after yellow fever vaccination. TCRdb re-called the 5' RACE reads with MiXCR, one entry per CDR3 protein. The data contain around 50,000 distinct CDR3 sequences, about 7.4% of them seen just once; the ten biggest clones take up 25% to 30%. This sample comprised CD8+ T cells sorted from PBMCs, obtained around 14 days after the first yellow fever vaccination. Receptor source: a man younger than 30 who received the YFV17D yellow fever vaccine.

Many counts were recorded for this clonotype. This chain joins TRBV7-9 and TRBJ2-1; 7 bases align to TRBD1. V trimming: 4 bases; J trimming: 7 bases; junction bases outside the gene matches: 10. There are 15 residues in the CDR3. Germline lookup yields CDR1 SEHNR and CDR2 FQNEAQ (reference sequence). CDR3 DNA: TGTGCCAGCAGCTCCCCCGACAGGGATTGGAATGAGCAGTTCTTC. Amino acid sequence: CASSSPDRDWNEQFF.

V is TRBV28 and J is TRBJ2-7; D perhaps matches TRBD1 (5 bases). Germline lookup yields CDR1 MDHEN and CDR2 SYDVKM. The CDR3 consists of 10 residues. The germline V and J ends were trimmed by 9 bases and 6 bases, with 9 bases remaining between them. CDR3 in amino acids: CASGAIEQYF. CDR3 bases: TGTGCCAGTGGGGCCATCGAGCAGTACTTC. Supplemented by reference TRBV28 and TRBJ2-7, the full variable domain reads DVKVTQSSRYLVKRTGEKVFLECVQDMDHENMFWYRQDPGLGLRLIYFSYDVKMKEKGDIPEGYSVSREKKERFSLILESASTNQTSMYLCASGAIEQYFGPGTRLTVT.

This clonotype occurred many times. The chain recombines TRBV7-9 with TRBJ2-1, with D unresolved. Germline V gene lookup returns CDR1 SEHNR and CDR2 FQNEAQ (reference sequence). Trimming removed 5 bases at V and 9 bases at J, with 11 bases between. The CDR3 has 12 residues. The CDR3 reads CASSRAVAEQFF. CDR3 nucleotides: TGTGCCAGCAGCCGCGCCGTGGCTGAGCAGTTCTTC.